This TCR beta chain was sequenced in a study of early T cells in non-severe SARS-CoV-2 infection. As for the study in general: Chains from this unsorted whole-blood bulk RNA could not be paired.

The CDR3 runs 14 residues. Trimming cost V 0 bases and J 4 bases, with 9 bases left between them. TCRdb reanalysed the 5' RACE reads using MiXCR and keeps one entry per CDR3 protein. The sample includes over 35,000 distinct CDR3 sequences, about 5.7% of them seen just once. The source material was whole blood, sampled at baseline. The J gene is TRBJ1-2, the V gene TRBV12-3 or TRBV12-4; tentatively, D is TRBD1 (6 bases). The TCR originated in an adult who was a healthcare worker with PCR-confirmed SARS-CoV-2 infection or an uninfected control (not recorded which). In DNA, the CDR3 is TGTGCCAGCAGTTTAGCGGGGGGCGGCTATGGCTACACCTTC. It is translated as CASSLAGGGYGYTF.